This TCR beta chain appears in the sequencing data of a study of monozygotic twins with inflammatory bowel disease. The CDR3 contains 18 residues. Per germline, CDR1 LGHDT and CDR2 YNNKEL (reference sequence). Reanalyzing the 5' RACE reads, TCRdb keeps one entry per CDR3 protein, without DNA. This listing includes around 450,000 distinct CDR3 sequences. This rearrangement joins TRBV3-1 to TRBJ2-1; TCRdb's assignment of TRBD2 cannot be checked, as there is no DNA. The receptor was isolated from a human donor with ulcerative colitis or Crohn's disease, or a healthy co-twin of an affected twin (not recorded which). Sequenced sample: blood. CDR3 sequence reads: CASSPLWTSGGAADEQFF.